This T cell receptor (beta chain) derives from a study of CXCR3-negative and CXCR3-positive naive CD8 T cells. About the study: With about 1.5 +/- 0.3 million reads per library, the TRB reads numbered about 150 million in total. The study, taken as a whole, reports: CXCR3-expressing naive cells carried TRB CDR3s more hydrophobic than those of CXCR3-negative naive cells.

Concerning this clonotype itself: What it binds is not known.

CDR1 is SQVTM, CDR2 ANQGSEA, per germline. The length of the CDR3 is 15 residues. The libraries of TRB cDNA were constructed through 5' RACE using UMI labels. From its re-call of the 5' RACE reads, TCRdb lists each CDR3 protein once, without DNA. Recorded for this sample: about 130,000 distinct CDR3 sequences. The rearrangement links TRBV29-1 to TRBJ2-5; the D call of TRBD2 rests on TCRdb alone, since no DNA is present to check it. Specimen: naive CXCR3+ CD8+ T cells from blood. Subset described: CD45RO-CCR7+CD27+CD95- naive CD8+ T cells expressing CXCR3 (TNR3+). This receptor was obtained from a human donor in good health. Some clones in this sample may be carry-over from other donors' samples. This CDR3 is CSVEEDSGRRETQYF.